The 10 T cell receptor beta chains below were found in one sample sequenced in a study of T cell responses to AZD1222 COVID-19 vaccine. The protocol was immunoSEQ multiplex PCR, while the TCRdb copy is restricted to in-frame clones and leaves out a portion. This table holds around 100,000 clones, around 90% found once. The sample in question was peripheral blood, obtained on day 0 of AZD1222 vaccination. The receptors originated from an adult in good health.

The chain recombines TRBV7-2 with TRBJ2-7; D is uncertain. The length of the CDR3 is 13 residues. With 3 bases removed from V and 0 bases from J, the gap between germline ends came to 6 bases. Looked up from germline, CDR1 is SGHTA and CDR2 is FQGNSA. The DNA for the CDR3 is TGTGCCAGCAGCTTTGGCCCCTCCTACGAGCAGTACTTC. Translated: CASSFGPSYEQYF.

This chain's CDR3 is CASSDGYLVEPQHF. DNA for the CDR3: TGTGCCAGCAGTGATGGGTACTTGGTGGAGCCCCAGCATTTT. This rearrangement joins TRBV2 to TRBJ1-5; D is unresolved. V dropped 3 bases and J dropped 8 bases, with 14 bases sitting between them. Germline CDR1 and CDR2: SNHLY and FYNNEI. There are 14 residues in the CDR3.

The V gene is TRBV30, the J gene TRBJ2-7; maybe TRBD2 (6 bases). The CDR3 covers 14 residues. Trimming cost V 0 bases and J 7 bases, with 16 bases left between them. Germline V gene lookup returns CDR1 GTSNPN and CDR2 SVGIG (reference sequence). The CDR3 loop reads CAWSVGTSALEQYF. Written as DNA, the CDR3 is TGTGCCTGGAGTGTAGGGACTTCTGCACTGGAGCAGTACTTC.

The chain employs TRBV11-2 and TRBJ2-1; the D is unclear. The CDR3 spans 11 residues. Trimming stripped 5 bases from V and 10 bases from J, with 9 bases between. Germline V CDR1 and CDR2: SGHAT, FQNNGV. CDR3 coding DNA: TGTGCCAGCAGCCTTCCGAGGGAGCAGTTCTTC. It yields the protein CASSLPREQFF.

The DNA for the CDR3 is TGTGCCAGCAGCCAACTGCGGAGCTCCTACAATGAGCAGTTCTTC. Its protein product is CASSQLRSSYNEQFF. The gene calls are TRBV3-1 (or the pseudogene TRBV3-2) and TRBJ2-1; no clear D. V was pared by 2 bases and J by 0 bases, with 8 bases between. Looked up from germline, CDR1 is LGHDT and CDR2 is YNNKEL (reference sequence). CDR3 length: 15 residues.

The V and J genes are TRBV3-1 (or the pseudogene TRBV3-2) and TRBJ1-5; TRBD1 might be the D (5 bases). The CDR3 spans 15 residues. V lost 0 bases and J lost 6, with 12 bases in between. Germline V gene sequence: CDR1 LGHDT, CDR2 YNNKEL (reference sequence). CDR3 bases: TGTGCCAGCAGCCAAGATTTGGGGGATGGTCAGCCCCAGCATTTT. Residues: CASSQDLGDGQPQHF.

V and J are TRBV19 and TRBJ1-1; D gene ambiguous. Trimming pared 7 bases from V and 1 base from J, leaving 16 bases between. This CDR3 has 15 residues. CDR1 is LNHDA and CDR2 is SQIVND in the germline V gene (reference sequence). The CDR3 coding sequence is TGTGCCAGTATTCGGTGGGGAGCCGGGAACACTGAAGCTTTCTTT. It is translated as CASIRWGAGNTEAFF.

J is TRBJ1-2 and V is TRBV30; no reliable D call. The CDR3 runs 13 residues. Germline loops: CDR1 GTSNPN, CDR2 SVGIG (reference sequence). V was cut by 5 bases and J by 1 base, with 11 bases left in between. The CDR3 region has the DNA TGTGCCTGGCAGCTCGGGCTTAACTATGGCTACACCTTC. This sequence encodes CAWQLGLNYGYTF.

V usage is TRBV7-8 and J usage is TRBJ1-1; possible D gene TRBD1, 6 bases. The CDR3 has 13 amino acids. Germline CDR1 is SGHVS and CDR2 is FQNEAQ. Deletions cut 2 bases from V and 3 bases from J, with 7 bases between. CDR3 nucleotides: TGTGCCAGCAGCTTATCAGGGGACACTGAAGCTTTCTTT. This translates into CASSLSGDTEAFF.

The chain recombines TRBV6-1 with TRBJ1-1, with a tentative D call TRBD1 (5 bases). Looked up from germline, CDR1 is MNHNS and CDR2 is SASEGT. V was pared by 4 bases and J by 5 bases, with 20 bases between. The CDR3 has 16 residues. The DNA for the CDR3 is TGTGCCAGCAGTGCCACCTCCGGGGCCGGAGAAACTGAAGCTTTCTTT. This translates into CASSATSGAGETEAFF.